Shown below are 11 T cell receptor beta chains from a single sample sequenced in a study of T cells in Graves' hyperthyroidism and ophthalmopathy. Amplification yielded TCR beta CDR3 regions, with RNA transcripts as the source. First-round RT-PCR targeting the TCR CDR3 was performed with the HTBI primer set. TCRdb ran MiXCR on the multiplex PCR reads and lists one entry per CDR3 protein. Seen here are around 520,000 distinct CDR3 sequences, approximately 14% observed once, and the top ten hold approximately 15%. Sequenced material: blood. All receptors derive from a woman aged 40 to 55 with Graves' hyperthyroidism.

This clonotype was picked up a small number of times. V is TRBV29-1 and J is TRBJ1-1; D remains unclear. The CDR3 has 13 residues. The V gene lost 4 bases and the J gene lost 0 bases, with 9 bases spanning the gap. The V gene's germline CDR1 is SQVTM and CDR2 ANQGSEA. CDR3 in amino acids: CSVVRQMNTEAFF. CDR3 DNA: TGCAGCGTTGTAAGGCAGATGAACACTGAAGCTTTCTTT.

In this sample, this clonotype turned up a few times. The chain joins TRBV4-1 to TRBJ2-1, with unresolved D. The germline V gene has CDR1 MGHRA and CDR2 YSYEKL. This CDR3 has 13 residues. V lost 1 base and J lost 5, with 6 bases in between. The CDR3 region is CASSQVSNNEQFF. Here the CDR3 DNA reads TGCGCCAGCAGCCAAGTCTCTAACAATGAGCAGTTCTTC.

V gene TRBV28 combines with J gene TRBJ2-7; TRBD2 agrees at 15 bases. Germline V CDR1 and CDR2: MDHEN, SYDVKM. With V trimmed by 6 bases and J by 1 base, 7 bases remained unmatched. This CDR3 has 17 amino acids. CDR3: CASRAPGLAGGSYEQYF. CDR3 DNA: TGTGCCAGCAGAGCACCGGGACTAGCGGGGGGTTCCTACGAGCAGTACTTC.

This clonotype has only one observation. A much larger clone lies a single base off, so this may be a read error. This CDR3 is missing its conserved last phenylalanine or tryptophan, likely due to a read error. The chain links TRBV29-1 to TRBJ2-3; the D gene is possibly TRBD2 (6 bases). Germline values: CDR1 SQVTM, CDR2 ANQGSEA. This CDR3 has 16 amino acids. Trimming shortened V by 6 bases and J by 0 bases, and 19 bases separated the two germline ends. This chain's CDR3 is CSVEGRLLSSTDTQYS. In DNA form, the CDR3 reads TGCAGCGTGGAGGGGCGGCTCCTTTCTAGCACAGATACGCAGTATTCT.

This clonotype appeared many times. Written as DNA, the CDR3 is TGTGCCAGCAGTGAACTAGCGGGAGGCAGGTACGAGCAGTACTTC. It encodes CASSELAGGRYEQYF. The chain links TRBV28 to TRBJ2-7; TRBD2 aligns across 12 bases. The germline V gene encodes CDR1 MDHEN and CDR2 SYDVKM. There are 15 residues in the CDR3. Trimming removed 5 bases from V and 4 bases from J; junction bases left unmatched: 6. Full variable domain (remainder filled in from reference TRBV28 and TRBJ2-7): DVKVTQSSRYLVKRTGEKVFLECVQDMDHENMFWYRQDPGLGLRLIYFSYDVKMKEKGDIPEGYSVSREKKERFSLILESASTNQTSMYLCASSELAGGRYEQYFGPGTRLTVT.

This clonotype has a count of ten or more. The genes are TRBV14 and TRBJ2-6, with D unclear. CDR3 length: 14 amino acids. Germline CDR1 SGHDN, CDR2 FVKESK. The V end lost 3 bases, the J end lost 2 bases, and 5 bases lay between the germline ends. CDR3 residues: CASSQGPGANVLTF. The DNA of the CDR3 is TGTGCCAGCAGCCAGGGCCCTGGGGCCAACGTCCTGACTTTC.

This clonotype was detected many times. The chain is built from TRBV6-1 and TRBJ1-2; a weak D match, TRBD1 (6 bases). The CDR3 contains 15 residues. Per germline, CDR1 MNHNS and CDR2 SASEGT. V lost 2 bases, J lost 5 bases, and 15 bases lay in between. DNA of the CDR3: TGTGCCAGCAGTGAATCGGACAGAGTTGCTTATGGCTACACCTTC. The encoded protein is CASSESDRVAYGYTF.

The CDR3 DNA reads as TGCAGCGTTGAAGTGGGACAGGGCCCCGGGGAGCTGTTTTTT. It yields the protein CSVEVGQGPGELFF. J is TRBJ2-2 and V is TRBV29-1, with 9 positions matching TRBD1. V was clipped by 1 base and J by 6 bases; unmatched bases: 3. This CDR3 is 14 amino acids long. Germline V lookup: CDR1 SQVTM, CDR2 ANQGSEA.

This clonotype was counted at least ten times. The chain joins TRBV7-9 to TRBJ2-5; D is tentatively TRBD1 or TRBD2 (5 bases each). CDR3 length: 15 residues. Trimming removed 5 bases from V and 5 bases from J, with 18 bases in between. Germline V CDR1 and CDR2: SEHNR, FQNEAQ (reference sequence). CDR3 in DNA: TGTGCCAGCAGCCCAACTACGGGGCGCGAGGAGACCCAGTACTTC. It encodes CASSPTTGREETQYF.

The chain combines TRBV19 with TRBJ2-3; 15 bases map to TRBD2. CDR1 and CDR2 (germline): LNHDA, SQIVND (reference sequence). CDR3 length: 16 amino acids. Trimming at V came to 9 bases and at J to 4 bases, leaving 8 bases not matched to a gene. CDR3 sequence (DNA): TGTGCCAGCTCCAGGACTAGCGGGAGGGTAGCAGATACGCAGTATTTT. This codes for CASSRTSGRVADTQYF.

The V and J genes are TRBV20-1 and TRBJ2-7, with 8 nucleotides matching TRBD2. The length of the CDR3 is 15 residues. In germline, CDR1 is DFQATT, CDR2 SNEGSKA (reference sequence). The junction had 10 bases not matched to a gene; V was cut back by 0 bases and J by 6 bases. The CDR3: CSARDGAGGSLEQYF. DNA for the CDR3: TGCAGTGCTAGAGATGGTGCGGGAGGAAGTCTCGAGCAGTACTTC.